This T cell receptor (beta chain) was sequenced during a study of blood T cell repertoires in COVID-19. Produced via immunoSEQ multiplex PCR; TCRdb's table is partial and in-frame only. This sample has 140,000 to 150,000 clones, with roughly 84% found just once. This CDR3 has 17 amino acids. Between the trimmed V and J ends, which lost 3 bases and 1 base, there was a span of 16 bases. The germline gives CDR1 MNHNS, CDR2 SASEGT. This clonotype originated in a man in his thirties or forties with COVID-19, enrolled during active disease. The rearrangement links TRBV6-1 to TRBJ2-4; weak D call: TRBD1 (5 bases). Material: peripheral blood. The DNA for the CDR3 is TGTGCCAGCAGTGAGCGCGGCAGGGTAGTCGCCAAAAACATTCAGTACTTC. It encodes CASSERGRVVAKNIQYF.